Shown below are 8 T cell receptor beta chains from a single sample sequenced in a study of neoadjuvant anti-PD-1 for oral cavity cancer. The protocol was immunoSEQ multiplex PCR, while the TCRdb copy is restricted to in-frame clones and leaves out a portion. The data show around 60,000 clones, under 85% seen once. The material sequenced was PBMCs, taken before nivolumab (anti-PD-1) treatment. These receptors were collected from a person aged 40 to 85 with oral cavity squamous cell carcinoma.

The V gene is TRBV5-1, the J gene TRBJ2-1; 9 bases agree with TRBD2. This CDR3 contains 15 residues. Germline trimming cut 3 bases from V and 9 bases from J; bases unmatched to any gene: 10. Germline assignment: CDR1 SGHRS and CDR2 YFSETQ. The chain's CDR3 is CASSWERGARGEQFF. The CDR3 DNA sequence: TGCGCCAGCAGCTGGGAGCGGGGGGCCAGGGGTGAGCAGTTCTTC. Supplemented by reference TRBV5-1 and TRBJ2-1, the full variable domain reads KAGVTQTPRYLIKTRGQQVTLSCSPISGHRSVSWYQQTPGQGLQFLFEYFSETQRNKGNFPGRFSGRQFSNSRSEMNVSTLELGDSALYLCASSWERGARGEQFFGPGTRLTVL.

The gene calls are TRBV27 and TRBJ1-6; no reliable D call. This CDR3 is built from 16 residues. The germline CDR1 and CDR2 sequences are MNHEY and SMNVEV (reference sequence). Trimming took off 7 bases at V and 0 bases at J, with 13 bases between the two ends. CDR3 residues: CASIGTQSSYNSPLHF. CDR3 bases: TGTGCCAGCATTGGTACCCAGAGCTCCTATAATTCACCCCTCCACTTT.

This chain connects TRBV6-1 to TRBJ2-3, with 7 bases matching TRBD2. Trimming took 4 bases from V and 0 from J; bases not matched to a gene: 16. The CDR3 is 19 residues long. CDR1 and CDR2 (germline): MNHNS, SASEGT. CDR3 loop: CASSVRRTRGLLSTDTQYF. In DNA form, the CDR3 reads TGTGCCAGCAGTGTTCGCCGGACTAGAGGTCTGCTGAGCACAGATACGCAGTATTTT.

The V call is TRBV19, the J call TRBJ2-3; D gene uncertain. Germline lookup yields CDR1 LNHDA and CDR2 SQIVND (reference sequence). The V end was cut by 3 bases, the J end by 7 bases, with 11 bases between. This CDR3 spans 13 amino acids. The DNA of the CDR3 is TGTGCCAGTAGTATCGAAGTCGCATATACGCAGTATTTT. This sequence encodes CASSIEVAYTQYF. Based on the CDR3 plus reference TRBV19 and TRBJ2-3, the full variable domain is DGGITQSPKYLFRKEGQNVTLSCEQNLNHDAMYWYRQDPGQGLRLIYYSQIVNDFQKGDIAEGYSVSREKKESFPLTVTSAQKNPTAFYLCASSIEVAYTQYFGPGTRLTVL.

This clone is a singleton in its sample. The chain couples TRBV21-1 to TRBJ2-7. TRBV21-1 is a pseudogene segment. The length of the CDR3 is 11 residues. The CDR3: CASSNGGDAYF. The DNA of the CDR3 is TGTGCCAGCAGCAATGGTGGGGACGCTTACTTC.

As concerns this clone: At one of its ends the junction is not consistent with the germline gene, which may arise from a read error. V and J are TRBV7-8 and TRBJ1-1; D possibly corresponds to TRBD1 (5 bases). This CDR3 comprises 14 residues. Germline V CDR1 and CDR2: SGHVS, FQNEAQ. In DNA, the CDR3 is TGTGCCAGCAGTTATGGGGACGCGAACGCTGAAGCTTTCTTT. Its translation: CASSYGDANAEAFF.

The J gene is TRBJ2-7, the V gene TRBV29-1; D is unresolved. With 5 bases removed from V and 0 bases from J, the gap between germline ends came to 11 bases. The CDR3 runs 13 residues. From germline, CDR1 is SQVTM and CDR2 ANQGSEA. The chain's CDR3 is CSVSTSFSYEQYF. CDR3 DNA sequence: TGCAGCGTTAGCACATCATTCTCCTACGAGCAGTACTTC.

This clone was picked up a small number of times. The chain is built from TRBV9 and TRBJ2-3, with unresolved D. The CDR3 extends over 17 amino acids. Germline V gene data show CDR1 as SGDLS and CDR2 as YYNGEE. V lost 5 bases to trimming and J lost 0 bases, with 19 bases between them. CDR3 DNA sequence: TGTGCCAGCAGTAGACGGCAGGCTACTCTTAGCACAGATACGCAGTATTTT. Its translation is CASSRRQATLSTDTQYF.